This TCR beta chain was identified during a study of beta chain features in type 1 diabetes. General study findings and limits: In the patient group, naive, central memory and Treg TCRB repertoires seemed more alike than in the healthy donor group. Moderate but significant shortening of TCRB CDR3s was recorded in all four CD4+ subsets from Type 1 diabetes patients.

The V end was cut by 8 bases, the J end by 2 bases, with 14 bases between. This CDR3 is 14 amino acids long. Germline lookup yields CDR1 MNHNS and CDR2 SASEGT. Points on this clone: The antigen remains unidentified.

Averaging about 0.12 L, one heparinised blood draw came from each individual donor. Purity exceeding 95% was reached by all sorted populations. Every bit of the isolated RNA underwent reverse transcription, so sequencing read expressed TCRB transcripts. Average reads for naive, central memory and regulatory T cell samples were about 3.57 million. The method was immunoSEQ multiplex PCR; TCRdb's version includes in-frame clones alone and lacks a portion of them. The repertoire holds approximately 160,000 clones, with approximately 10% as singletons. The sequence was obtained from a young man with type 1 diabetes. The specimen was central memory CD4+ T cells from blood. This chain connects TRBV6-1 to TRBJ2-3; D is ambiguous. The CDR3 region is CASPGQQDTDTQYF. CDR3 in DNA: TGTGCCAGCCCTGGGCAGCAAGACACAGATACGCAGTATTTT.